The text below deals with one T cell receptor (beta chain). Antigen unknown. Profiled with immunoSEQ multiplex PCR; TCRdb holds only in-frame clones, not every one. Of approximately 33,000 clones listed, approximately 78% were seen once; the top ten hold around 15%. The data derive from a study of vaccination effects on CD4 cells after COVID-19. Looked up from germline, CDR1 is MNHEY and CDR2 is SMNVEV (reference sequence). With 1 base clipped from V and 5 bases from J, the junction kept 5 bases outside the gene matches. CDR3 length: 16 residues. With the ViraFEST assay, the study expanded antigen-specific CD4+ T cells using viral peptide pools, then sequenced them. The authors isolated CD4+ T cells after approximately 9 days of culture. According to PCR results, the person was infected with SARS-CoV-2 between March and December 2020. The researchers cultured fewer than 2.5 million PBMC per well with 8 to 10 IU/ml IL-2 and approximately 9.3 ug/ml peptides. Replacing half the medium with IL-2 medium was done on days 3 and 7.

Study-level findings and limits: There were few convalescent patients in the study and no early post-infection timepoints.

This clonotype was obtained from a human donor who had a prior SARS-CoV-2 infection. The sequenced sample was CD4+ T cells from PBMCs cultured with HCoV-NL63 spike peptides, obtained before COVID-19 vaccination. This sequence joins TRBV27 and TRBJ2-5; TRBD1 matches 12 bases. CDR3 region: CASSLWGTGGLETQYF. The CDR3 DNA reads as TGTGCCAGCAGTTTATGGGGGACAGGGGGCCTTGAGACCCAGTACTTC.